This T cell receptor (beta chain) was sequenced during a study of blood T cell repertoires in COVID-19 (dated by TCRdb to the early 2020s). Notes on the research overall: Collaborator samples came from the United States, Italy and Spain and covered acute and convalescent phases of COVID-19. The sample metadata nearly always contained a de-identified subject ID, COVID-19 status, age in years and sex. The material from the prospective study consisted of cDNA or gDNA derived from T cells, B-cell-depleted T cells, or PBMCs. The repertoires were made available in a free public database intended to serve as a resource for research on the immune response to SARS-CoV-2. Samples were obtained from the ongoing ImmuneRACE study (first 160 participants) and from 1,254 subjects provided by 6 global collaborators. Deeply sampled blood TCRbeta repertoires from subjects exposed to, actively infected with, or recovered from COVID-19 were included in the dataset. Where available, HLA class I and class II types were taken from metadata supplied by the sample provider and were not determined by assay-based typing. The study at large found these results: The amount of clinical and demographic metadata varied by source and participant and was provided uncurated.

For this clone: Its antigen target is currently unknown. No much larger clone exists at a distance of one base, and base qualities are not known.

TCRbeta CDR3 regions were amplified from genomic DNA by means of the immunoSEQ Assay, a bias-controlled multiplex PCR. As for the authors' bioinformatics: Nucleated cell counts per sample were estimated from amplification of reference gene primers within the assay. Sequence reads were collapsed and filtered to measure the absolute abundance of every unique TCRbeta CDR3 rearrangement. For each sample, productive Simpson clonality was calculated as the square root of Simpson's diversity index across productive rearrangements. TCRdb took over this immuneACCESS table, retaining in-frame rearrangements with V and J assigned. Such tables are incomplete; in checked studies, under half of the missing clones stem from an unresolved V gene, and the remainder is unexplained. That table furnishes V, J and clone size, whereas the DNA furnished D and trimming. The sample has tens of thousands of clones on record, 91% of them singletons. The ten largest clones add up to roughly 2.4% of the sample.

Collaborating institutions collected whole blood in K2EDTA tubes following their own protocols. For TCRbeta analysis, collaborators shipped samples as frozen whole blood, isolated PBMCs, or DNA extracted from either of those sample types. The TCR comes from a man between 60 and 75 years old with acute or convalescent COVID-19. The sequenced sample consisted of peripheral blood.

CDR3 reads: CATSDLRGADTQYF. The sequenced DNA: TGTGCCACCAGTGATTTGCGGGGGGCAGATACGCAGTATTTT. Recombination connected TRBV24-1 to TRBJ2-3, and 7 bases in between align with TRBD2. Here V drops 0 bases and J drops 4 bases, and the junction holds 0 bases not matched to any gene. CDR1 and CDR2, per the germline V gene, are KGHDR and SFDVKD. There are 14 amino acids in the CDR3, from cysteine to phenylalanine inclusive. Of all the DNA, just the CDR3 is kept, 42 bases in frame from base 1.